This T cell receptor (beta chain) was found in a study of blood T cell repertoires in COVID-19. About the research overall: Samples taken during acute and convalescent COVID-19 were collected in the United States, Italy and Spain.

Per the original data handling: Estimates of nucleated cell counts were drawn from the amplification of reference gene primers. TCRdb's table, derived via immunoSEQ multiplex PCR, lists solely in-frame clones and lacks some. V and J calls and clone size are copied from that table; D and trimming were computed from the DNA. In the table there are around 100,000 clones, over 75% of which are singletons. CDR1 is SGHVT and CDR2 is SQSDAQ in the germline V gene. The CDR3 is made up of 17 amino acids. The germline V and J ends were trimmed by 3 bases and 4 bases, with 19 bases remaining between them. Sample: peripheral blood. V usage is TRBV7-4 and J usage is TRBJ2-1; weak D call: TRBD1 (6 bases). The TCR was taken from a man in his fifties or sixties with acute or convalescent COVID-19. The CDR3 sequence is CASSFTPLGAAYNEQFF. In DNA, the CDR3 is TGTGCCAGCAGCTTCACGCCCCTGGGGGCGGCTTACAATGAGCAGTTCTTC.